The entry below gives a single TCR beta chain sequence along with its context. This entry belongs to a study of cytomegalovirus exposure and HLA in healthy donors. Germline V gene sequence: CDR1 SGHTA, CDR2 FQGNSA. The CDR3 covers 13 residues. V dropped 0 bases and J dropped 5 bases, with 7 bases sitting between them. Using immunoSEQ multiplex PCR, the repertoire was profiled, and TCRdb retains in-frame clones only, with some absent. Among over 200,000 clones listed, around 88% were seen once. Sequenced sample: PBMCs. This clonotype was sampled from a woman aged 18-30 years in good health and CMV-seronegative. The V and J genes are TRBV7-2 and TRBJ1-1; weak D call: TRBD1 (5 bases). CDR3 amino acids: CASSLAQGTEAFF. CDR3 DNA: TGTGCCAGCAGCTTAGCGCAGGGTACTGAAGCTTTCTTT. Looking up the rest from reference TRBV7-2 and TRBJ1-1 gives the full variable domain: GAGVSQSPSNKVTEKGKDVELRCDPISGHTALYWYRQSLGQGLEFLIYFQGNSAPDKSGLPSDRFSAERTGGSVSTLTIQRTQQEDSAVYLCASSLAQGTEAFFGQGTRLTVV.